The 5 T cell receptor beta chains listed next were all sequenced from one sample in a study of human thymus T cells (dated by TCRdb to 2020 to 2022). To prepare the library, the immunoSEQ multiplex PCR assay was applied. Here the immuneACCESS table is served through TCRdb, limited to in-frame sequences with V and J called. Missing clones are a known gap in these copies; in checked studies unresolved V genes cover under half, and the rest lacks a known reason. Across this sample there are roughly 120,000 clones, with 90% to 95% seen only once. The ten largest clones add up to 0.02% to 0.03% of the sample. Thymus tissue was obtained as surgical resects removed during corrective cardiac surgery. The specimen sequenced was thymus tissue. The receptor source for this set is a boy in the first two years of life with a congenital heart defect but otherwise immunologically healthy.

The chain couples TRBV25-1 to TRBJ2-5, with TRBD1 matching 7 bases. The CDR3 totals 13 residues. The germline CDR1 and CDR2 sequences are MGHDK and SYGVNS. Losses at the gene ends were 4 bases for V and 3 bases for J; bases not matched to a gene: 2. As DNA, the CDR3 is TGTGCCAGCAGTGTCGACAGGGAAGAGACCCAGTACTTC. This codes for CASSVDREETQYF.

The rearrangement joins TRBV5-4 to TRBJ2-2, with D hard to call. The CDR3 contains 15 residues. Per the germline V gene, CDR1 is SGHNT and CDR2 is YYREEE (reference sequence). The germline V and J ends were trimmed by 4 bases and 0 bases, with 10 bases remaining between them. In DNA form, the CDR3 reads TGTGCCAGCAGCCCAGACATTCCGAACACCGGGGAGCTGTTTTTT. Amino acids: CASSPDIPNTGELFF. Complete variable domain (other parts from reference TRBV5-4 and TRBJ2-2): ETGVTQSPTHLIKTRGQQVTLRCSSQSGHNTVSWYQQALGQGPQFIFQYYREEENGRGNFPPRFSGLQFPNYSSELNVNALELDDSALYLCASSPDIPNTGELFFGEGSRLTVL.

The chain has TRBV5-6 and TRBJ2-7; 7 bases map to TRBD2. V lost 1 base, J lost 6 bases, and 4 bases stayed unmatched. Germline CDR1 is SGHDT and CDR2 is YYEEEE. The CDR3 runs 13 residues. This CDR3 is CASSLWGGSEQYF. In DNA, the CDR3 is TGTGCCAGCAGCTTGTGGGGGGGGTCCGAGCAGTACTTC.

A single count supports this clone. V gene TRBV6-5 combines with J gene TRBJ2-3, with 10 bases fitting TRBD2. J was trimmed by 6 bases and V by 5 bases; bases with no gene match: 5. The germline V gene encodes CDR1 MNHEY and CDR2 SVGAGI. The CDR3 is made up of 14 amino acids. Here the CDR3 DNA reads TGTGCCAGCAGTACTAGCGGGACAAGGGATACGCAGTATTTT. Amino acid sequence: CASSTSGTRDTQYF.

The chain joins TRBV30 to TRBJ2-1; no clear D. Trimming pared 3 bases from V and 0 bases from J, leaving 12 bases between. The CDR3 spans 15 residues. The germline gives CDR1 GTSNPN, CDR2 SVGIG (reference sequence). The chain's CDR3 is CAWRPDLYSYNEQFF. The CDR3 DNA follows: TGTGCCTGGAGACCGGATCTTTACTCCTACAATGAGCAGTTCTTC.